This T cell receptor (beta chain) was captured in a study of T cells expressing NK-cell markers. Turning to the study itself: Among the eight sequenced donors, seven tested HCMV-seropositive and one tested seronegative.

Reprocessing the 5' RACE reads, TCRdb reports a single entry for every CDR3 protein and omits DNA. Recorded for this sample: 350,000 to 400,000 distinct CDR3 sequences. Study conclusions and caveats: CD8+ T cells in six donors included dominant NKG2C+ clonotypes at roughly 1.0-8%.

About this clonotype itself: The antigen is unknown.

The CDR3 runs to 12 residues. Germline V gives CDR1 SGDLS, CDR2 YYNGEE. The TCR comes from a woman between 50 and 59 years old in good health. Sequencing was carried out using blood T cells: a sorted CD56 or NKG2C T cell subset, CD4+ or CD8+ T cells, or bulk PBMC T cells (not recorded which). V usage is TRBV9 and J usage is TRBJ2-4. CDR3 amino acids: CASSVGYDIQYF.